This T cell receptor (beta chain) was captured by sequencing in a study of blood T cell repertoires in COVID-19. Turning to the study itself: Acute and convalescent COVID-19 samples came from the United States, Italy and Spain. Sources were T cells, B-cell-depleted T cells, or PBMCs; the material itself was cDNA or gDNA.

Method: immunoSEQ multiplex PCR; TCRdb's copy keeps in-frame clones and lacks some. In the table there are a few hundred thousand clones, more than 85% of which are singletons. The participants were between about 18 and 90 years old and came from roughly 25 US areas. Each recovered donor of Cohort 3 presented with two negative PCRs, clearance, or symptom resolution. Germline lookup yields CDR1 MDHEN and CDR2 SYDVKM. V dropped 1 base and J dropped 5; count of bases not matched to a gene: 4. This CDR3 contains 14 residues. The sequenced sample was PBMCs or T cells enriched from blood (not recorded which). This rearrangement joins TRBV28 to TRBJ2-7; the match to TRBD1 covers 8 bases. The sequence came from a woman aged 25 to 39 who had recovered from COVID-19. CDR3 nucleotides: TGTGCCAGCAGTTTATTGGACAGGGTCAACGAGCAGTACTTC. This encodes CASSLLDRVNEQYF.